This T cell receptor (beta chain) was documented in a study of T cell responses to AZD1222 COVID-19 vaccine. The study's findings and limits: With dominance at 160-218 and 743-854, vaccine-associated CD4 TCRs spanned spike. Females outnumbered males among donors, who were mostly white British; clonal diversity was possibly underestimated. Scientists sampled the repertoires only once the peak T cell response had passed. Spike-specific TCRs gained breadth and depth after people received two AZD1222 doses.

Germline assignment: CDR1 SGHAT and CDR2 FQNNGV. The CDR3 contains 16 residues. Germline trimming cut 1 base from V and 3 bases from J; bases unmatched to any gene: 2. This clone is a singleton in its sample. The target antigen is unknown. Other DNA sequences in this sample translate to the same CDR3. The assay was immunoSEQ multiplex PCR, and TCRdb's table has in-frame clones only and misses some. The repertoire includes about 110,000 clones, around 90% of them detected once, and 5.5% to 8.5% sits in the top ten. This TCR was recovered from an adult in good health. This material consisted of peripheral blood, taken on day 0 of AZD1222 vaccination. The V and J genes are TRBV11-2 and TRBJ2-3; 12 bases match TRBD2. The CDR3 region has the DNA TGTGCCAGCAGCTTAGGGCTAGCGGGAGGGACAGATACGCAGTATTTT. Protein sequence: CASSLGLAGGTDTQYF.